The next 8 T cell receptor beta chains were all read from a single sample in a study of monozygotic twins with inflammatory bowel disease. No DNA is given; TCRdb re-called the 5' RACE reads and lists each CDR3 protein once. The repertoire table contains around 450,000 distinct CDR3 sequences. The sample consisted of blood. These receptors were obtained from a human donor with ulcerative colitis or Crohn's disease, or a healthy co-twin of an affected twin (not recorded which).

The rearrangement joins TRBV7-6 to TRBJ1-1. Germline V gene sequence: CDR1 SGHVS, CDR2 FNYEAQ. This CDR3 spans 13 amino acids. The chain's CDR3 is CASSMGVGTEAFF.

This sequence joins TRBV18 and TRBJ2-3; TCRdb returns TRBD1, unconfirmable since there is no DNA. CDR1 and CDR2 (germline): KGHSH, LQKENI. The CDR3 loop spans 18 amino acids. CDR3: CASSPTGDRARTADTQYF.

The chain employs TRBV7-2 and TRBJ2-1; TCRdb names TRBD2, which stays unverified in the absence of DNA. The CDR3 totals 14 residues. In germline, CDR1 is SGHTA, CDR2 FQGNSA. The CDR3 sequence is CASTRGGLATEQFF.

The J gene is TRBJ1-3, the V gene TRBV7-2. This CDR3 has 14 amino acids. Germline CDR1 SGHTA, CDR2 FQGNSA. CDR3 amino acids: CASSNRGSGNTIYF.

The chain joins TRBV5-1 to TRBJ2-7; TCRdb reports TRBD2, a call that lacks DNA to check it against. Germline CDR1 SGHRS, CDR2 YFSETQ. The CDR3 totals 17 residues. The CDR3: CASSTVAGGVSSYEQYF.

The gene calls are TRBV20-1 and TRBJ2-3; the TRBD1 assignment by TCRdb is unverifiable without DNA. CDR1 is DFQATT, CDR2 SNEGSKA, per germline (reference sequence). The CDR3 has 16 amino acids. This CDR3 is CSATGRGRDGTDTQYF.

The V gene is TRBV11-2, the J gene TRBJ2-1; TCRdb reports TRBD1, a call that lacks DNA to check it against. There are 16 residues in the CDR3. CDR1 is SGHAT, CDR2 FQNNGV, per germline. Here the CDR3 reads CASSLGGSLAYNEQFF.

The V and J genes are TRBV7-2 and TRBJ1-1. The CDR3 is 14 amino acids. The germline gives CDR1 SGHTA, CDR2 FQGNSA. CDR3 amino acids: CASSVGRANTEAFF.